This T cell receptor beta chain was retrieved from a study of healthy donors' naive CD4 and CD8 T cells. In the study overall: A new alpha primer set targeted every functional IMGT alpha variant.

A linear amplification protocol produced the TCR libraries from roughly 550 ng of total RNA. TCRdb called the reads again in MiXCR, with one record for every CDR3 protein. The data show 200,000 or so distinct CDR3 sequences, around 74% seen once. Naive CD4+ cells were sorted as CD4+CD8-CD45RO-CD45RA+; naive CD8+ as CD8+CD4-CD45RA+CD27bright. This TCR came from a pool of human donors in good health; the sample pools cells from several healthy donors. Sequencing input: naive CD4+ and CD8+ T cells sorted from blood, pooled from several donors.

The CDR3 sequence is CASSYSSGSASYNEQFF. The CDR3 nucleotides read TGTGCCAGCAGTTACTCTTCCGGGAGTGCCTCCTACAATGAGCAGTTCTTC. The V call is TRBV6-2 or TRBV6-3, the J call TRBJ2-1, with D perhaps matching TRBD2 (6 bases). There are 17 residues in the CDR3. Germline V gene data show CDR1 as MNHEY and CDR2 as SVGEGT. The V end was cut by 0 bases, the J end by 0 bases, with 12 bases between.